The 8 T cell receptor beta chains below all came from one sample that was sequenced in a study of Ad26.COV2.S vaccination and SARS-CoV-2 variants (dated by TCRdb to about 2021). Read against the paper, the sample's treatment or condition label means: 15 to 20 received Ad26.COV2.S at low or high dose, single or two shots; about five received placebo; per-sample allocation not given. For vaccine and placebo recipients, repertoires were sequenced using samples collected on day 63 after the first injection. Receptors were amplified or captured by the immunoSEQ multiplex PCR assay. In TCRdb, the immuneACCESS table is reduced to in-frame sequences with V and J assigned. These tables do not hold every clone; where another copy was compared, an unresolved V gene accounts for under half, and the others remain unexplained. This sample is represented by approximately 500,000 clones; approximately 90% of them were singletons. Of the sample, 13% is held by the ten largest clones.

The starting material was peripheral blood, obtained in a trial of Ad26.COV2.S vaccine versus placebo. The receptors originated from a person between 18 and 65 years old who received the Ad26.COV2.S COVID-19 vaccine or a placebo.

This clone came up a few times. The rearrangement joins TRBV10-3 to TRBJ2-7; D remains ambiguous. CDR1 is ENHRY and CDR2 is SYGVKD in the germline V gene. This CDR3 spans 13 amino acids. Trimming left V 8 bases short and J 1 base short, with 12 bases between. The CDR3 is CAIEKDGSYEQYF. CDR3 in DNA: TGTGCCATCGAGAAGGACGGATCCTACGAGCAGTACTTC.

CDR3 sequence: CASSIRQGSYEQYF. The CDR3 bases are TGTGCCAGTAGTATCCGGCAGGGCTCATACGAGCAGTACTTC. The chain is built from TRBV19 and TRBJ2-7; D perhaps matches TRBD1 (5 bases). V lost 3 bases and J 4 bases, leaving 13 bases between the germline ends. CDR1 LNHDA and CDR2 SQIVND come from the germline V gene (reference sequence). The CDR3 contains 14 residues.

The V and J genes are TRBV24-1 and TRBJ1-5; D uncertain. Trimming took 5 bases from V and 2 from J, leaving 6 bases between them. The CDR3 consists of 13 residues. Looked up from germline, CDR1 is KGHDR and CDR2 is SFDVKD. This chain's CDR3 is CATSGEGNQPQHF. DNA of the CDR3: TGTGCCACCAGTGGAGAGGGCAATCAGCCCCAGCATTTT.

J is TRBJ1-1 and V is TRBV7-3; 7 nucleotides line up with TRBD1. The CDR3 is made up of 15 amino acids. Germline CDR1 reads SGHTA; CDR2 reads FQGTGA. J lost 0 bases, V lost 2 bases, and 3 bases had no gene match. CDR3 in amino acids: CASSLQGGLNTEAFF. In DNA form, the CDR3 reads TGTGCCAGCAGCTTACAGGGGGGACTGAACACTGAAGCTTTCTTT. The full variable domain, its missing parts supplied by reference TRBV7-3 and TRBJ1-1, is GAGVSQTPSNKVTEKGKYVELRCDPISGHTALYWYRQSLGQGPEFLIYFQGTGAADDSGLPNDRFFAVRPEGSVSTLKIQRTERGDSAVYLCASSLQGGLNTEAFFGQGTRLTVV.

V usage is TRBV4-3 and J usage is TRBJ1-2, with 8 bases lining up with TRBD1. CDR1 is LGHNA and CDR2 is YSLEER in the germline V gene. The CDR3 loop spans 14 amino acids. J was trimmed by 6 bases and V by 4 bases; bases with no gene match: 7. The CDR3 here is CASSLGQGWDGYTF. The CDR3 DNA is TGCGCCAGCAGCCTAGGACAGGGTTGGGATGGCTACACCTTC.

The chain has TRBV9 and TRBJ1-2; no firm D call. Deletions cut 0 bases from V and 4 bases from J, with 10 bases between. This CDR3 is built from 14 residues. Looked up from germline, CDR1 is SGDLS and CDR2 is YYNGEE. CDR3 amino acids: CASSVEPKGYGYTF. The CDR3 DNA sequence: TGTGCCAGCAGCGTAGAACCCAAGGGCTATGGCTACACCTTC.

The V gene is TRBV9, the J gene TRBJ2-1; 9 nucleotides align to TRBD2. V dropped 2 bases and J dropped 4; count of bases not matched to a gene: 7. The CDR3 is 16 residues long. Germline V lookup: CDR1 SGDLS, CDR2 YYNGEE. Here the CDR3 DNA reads TGTGCCAGCAGCGTCAATAGCGGGAGTGGATACAATGAGCAGTTCTTC. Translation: CASSVNSGSGYNEQFF.

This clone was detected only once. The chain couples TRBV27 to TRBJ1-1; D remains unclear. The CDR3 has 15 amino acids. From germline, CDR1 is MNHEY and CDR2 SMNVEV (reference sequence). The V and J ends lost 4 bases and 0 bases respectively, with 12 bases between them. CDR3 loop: CASSSITGMNTEAFF. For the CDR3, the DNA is TGTGCCAGCAGTTCGATTACCGGAATGAACACTGAAGCTTTCTTT.